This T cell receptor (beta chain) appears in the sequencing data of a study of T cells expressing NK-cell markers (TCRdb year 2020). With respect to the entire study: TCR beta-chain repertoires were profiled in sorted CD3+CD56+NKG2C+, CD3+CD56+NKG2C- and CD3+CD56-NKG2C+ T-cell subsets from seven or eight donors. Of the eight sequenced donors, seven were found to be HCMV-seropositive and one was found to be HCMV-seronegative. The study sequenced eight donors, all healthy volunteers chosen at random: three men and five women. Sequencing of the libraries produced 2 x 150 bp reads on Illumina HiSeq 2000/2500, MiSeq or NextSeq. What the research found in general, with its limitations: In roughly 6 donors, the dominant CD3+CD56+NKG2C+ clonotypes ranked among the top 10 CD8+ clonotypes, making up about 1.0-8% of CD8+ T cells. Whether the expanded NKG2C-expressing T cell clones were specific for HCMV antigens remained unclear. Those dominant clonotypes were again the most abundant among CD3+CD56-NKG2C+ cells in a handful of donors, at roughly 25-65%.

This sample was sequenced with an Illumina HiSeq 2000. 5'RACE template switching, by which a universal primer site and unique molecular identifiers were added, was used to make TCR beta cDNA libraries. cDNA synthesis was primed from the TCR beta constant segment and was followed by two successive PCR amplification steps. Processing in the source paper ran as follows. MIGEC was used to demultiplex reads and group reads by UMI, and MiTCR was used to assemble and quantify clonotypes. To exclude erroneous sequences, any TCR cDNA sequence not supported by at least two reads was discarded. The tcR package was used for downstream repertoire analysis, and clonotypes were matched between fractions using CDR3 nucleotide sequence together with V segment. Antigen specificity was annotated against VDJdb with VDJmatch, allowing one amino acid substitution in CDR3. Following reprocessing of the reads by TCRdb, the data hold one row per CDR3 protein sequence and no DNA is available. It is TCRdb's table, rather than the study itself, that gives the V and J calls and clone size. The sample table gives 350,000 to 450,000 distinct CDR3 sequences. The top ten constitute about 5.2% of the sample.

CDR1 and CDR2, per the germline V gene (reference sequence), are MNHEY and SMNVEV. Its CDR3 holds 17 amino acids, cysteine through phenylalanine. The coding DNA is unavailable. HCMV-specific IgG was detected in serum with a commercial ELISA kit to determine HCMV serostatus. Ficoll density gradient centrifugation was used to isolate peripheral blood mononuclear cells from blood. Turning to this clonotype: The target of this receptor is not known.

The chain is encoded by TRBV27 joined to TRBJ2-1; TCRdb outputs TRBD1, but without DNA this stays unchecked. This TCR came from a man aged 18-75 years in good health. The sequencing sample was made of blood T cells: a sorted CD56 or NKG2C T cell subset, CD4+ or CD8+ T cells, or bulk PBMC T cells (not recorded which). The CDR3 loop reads CASSLRGTGSIYNEQFF.